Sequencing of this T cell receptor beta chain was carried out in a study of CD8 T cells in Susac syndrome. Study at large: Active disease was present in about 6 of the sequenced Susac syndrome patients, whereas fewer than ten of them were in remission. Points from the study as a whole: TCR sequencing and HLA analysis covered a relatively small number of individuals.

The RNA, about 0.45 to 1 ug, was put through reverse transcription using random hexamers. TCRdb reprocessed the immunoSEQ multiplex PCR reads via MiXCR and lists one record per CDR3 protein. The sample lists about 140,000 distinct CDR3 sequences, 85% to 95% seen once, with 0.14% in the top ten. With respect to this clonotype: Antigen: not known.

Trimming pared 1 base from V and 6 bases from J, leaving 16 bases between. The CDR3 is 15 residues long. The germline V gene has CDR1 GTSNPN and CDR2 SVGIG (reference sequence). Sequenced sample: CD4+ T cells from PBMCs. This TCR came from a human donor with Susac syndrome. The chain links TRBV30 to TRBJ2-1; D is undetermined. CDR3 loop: CAWSGFTVSSNEQFF. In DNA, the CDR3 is TGTGCCTGGAGTGGATTTACAGTGTCTTCCAATGAGCAGTTCTTC.